Listed below are T cell receptor beta chains from one sample, sequenced in a study of blood T cell repertoires in COVID-19. Measured with immunoSEQ multiplex PCR; TCRdb has only the in-frame clones, and not every one. The sample shows roughly 260,000 clones, approximately 82% of them seen only once. The sequencing input was peripheral blood. These receptors all stem from an elderly woman with active or convalescent COVID-19. Each CDR3 is given with its conserved first and last residue. D genes are given only for firm matches. For some rows the clone size is stated as once, few or many, or as a class when expanded; others skip it.

d_call j_call clone_size v_call cdr3_nt cdr3_aa
TRBD1 TRBJ1-4 NA TRBV30 TGTGCCTGGATAGGGACAGGGGCCGCAGAGAAACTGTTTTTT CAWIGTGAAEKLFF
NA TRBJ2-3 NA TRBV27 TGTGCCAGCAGTTTTGGTTTAGCGACAGATACGCAGTATTTT CASSFGLATDTQYF
TRBD1 TRBJ1-1 NA TRBV6-1 TGTGCCAGCAGTGAAGTGGGTAAGGGGGCCCAAGCTTTCTTT CASSEVGKGAQAFF
TRBD1 TRBJ1-2 NA TRBV28 TGTGCCAGCAGTCGACAGGGTTGGGGCTACACCTTC CASSRQGWGYTF
NA TRBJ2-7 NA TRBV3-1/TRBV3-2 TGTGCCAGCAGCCTCGTCGGTACCTACGAGCAGTACTTC CASSLVGTYEQYF
TRBD2 TRBJ2-1 once TRBV5-1 TGCGCCAGCAGCGTATGGGGGACTAGCGGGCCTTCACCACTCTACAATGAGCAGTTCTTC CASSVWGTSGPSPLYNEQFF
TRBD2 TRBJ2-1 NA TRBV19 TGTGCCAGTAGTAGCCTAGCGGGGCTGGGTGAGCAGTTCTTC CASSSLAGLGEQFF
TRBD1 TRBJ1-5 NA TRBV5-6 TGTGCCAGCAGCCGACAGGGAATTCAGCCCCAGCATTTT CASSRQGIQPQHF
NA TRBJ1-1 NA TRBV28 TGTGCCAGCAGTTTAGGAGCATTCTTT CASSLGAFF
TRBD2 TRBJ2-1 NA TRBV6-1 TGTGCCAGCAGTGAATGGGGGGGTGAGCAGTTCTTC CASSEWGGEQFF
TRBD1 TRBJ2-3 NA TRBV2 TGTGCCAGCAGTCGGACAGGGATGACAGATACGCAGTATTTT CASSRTGMTDTQYF
TRBD1 TRBJ2-6 NA TRBV2 TGTGCCAGTCTAAAACGACCCCCGACAGGGATCTCCTCTGGGGCCAACGTCCTGACTTTC CASLKRPPTGISSGANVLTF
TRBD2 TRBJ2-3 NA TRBV11-3 TGTGCCAGCGGGGCGGGGGGGCCAGATACGCAGTATTTT CASGAGGPDTQYF
NA TRBJ2-1 NA TRBV23-1 TGCGCCAGCAGTCAATTAATCAGGACCTACAATGAGCAGTTCTTC CASSQLIRTYNEQFF